Shown below are 27 T cell receptor beta chains from a single sample sequenced in a study of CD8+ T cells in alopecia areata. cDNA serving as the sequencing template came from extracted, reverse transcribed RNA. Profiling relied on immunoSEQ multiplex PCR, and the TCRdb table lists in-frame clones only, not all of them. The sample yields fewer than 250,000 clones, around 64% seen once. Indicated treatment: oral pan-JAK inhibitor, 5-10 mg twice daily. Specimen: CD4+ T cells sorted from blood, collected around week 49, from a patient treated with tofacitinib. All receptors derive from a human donor with alopecia areata.

This chain joins TRBV7-9 and TRBJ1-4; D remains ambiguous. The CDR3 has 15 residues. V was pared by 5 bases and J by 8 bases, with 18 bases between. Germline assignment: CDR1 SEHNR and CDR2 FQNEAQ (reference sequence). CDR3 sequence: CASSPRWGKEEKLFF. The CDR3 DNA is TGTGCCAGCAGCCCGCGATGGGGAAAGGAGGAAAAACTGTTTTTT.

As concerns this clone: Other nucleotide sequences in the sample specify the same CDR3. The gene calls are TRBV5-1 and TRBJ2-3; TRBD2 agrees at 8 bases. Losses at the gene ends were 4 bases for V and 6 bases for J; bases not matched to a gene: 1. The CDR3 has 12 amino acids. Germline CDR1 and CDR2: SGHRS and YFSETQ. The CDR3 bases are TGCGCCAGCAGCCCTAGCGGGGATACGCAGTATTTT. It encodes CASSPSGDTQYF. Complete variable domain (other parts from reference TRBV5-1 and TRBJ2-3): KAGVTQTPRYLIKTRGQQVTLSCSPISGHRSVSWYQQTPGQGLQFLFEYFSETQRNKGNFPGRFSGRQFSNSRSEMNVSTLELGDSALYLCASSPSGDTQYFGPGTRLTVL.

The gene calls are TRBV4-3 and TRBJ2-1, with D hard to call. Trimming left V 2 bases short and J 8 bases short, with 7 bases between. Per germline, CDR1 LGHNA and CDR2 YSLEER. There are 12 residues in the CDR3. This CDR3 reads CASSQPSDEQFF. DNA of the CDR3: TGCGCCAGCAGCCAACCCAGCGATGAGCAGTTCTTC.

This clone was observed a single time. This rearrangement joins TRBV28 to TRBJ1-2; no clear D. Germline V gene sequence: CDR1 MDHEN, CDR2 SYDVKM. The V gene lost 3 bases and the J gene lost 4 bases, with 9 bases spanning the gap. The CDR3 runs to 13 residues. The CDR3, as DNA: TGTGCCAGCAGTTTGAGGCCAGTCTATGGCTACACCTTC. It codes for CASSLRPVYGYTF.

The chain carries TRBV18 and TRBJ2-7; 9 bases line up with TRBD1. Germline values: CDR1 KGHSH, CDR2 LQKENI. This CDR3 is 15 amino acids long. V shed 4 bases, J shed 7 bases, and the junction held 11 bases outside the gene matches. CDR3 region: CASSLTGTGTREQYF. CDR3 DNA: TGTGCCAGCTCACTAACCGGGACAGGGACTCGGGAGCAGTACTTC.

This clone has just a few counts. The rearrangement uses TRBV4-1 and TRBJ1-2; D not certain. The CDR3 covers 13 residues. V was trimmed by 1 base and J by 4 bases, leaving 7 bases between them. The germline V gene encodes CDR1 MGHRA and CDR2 YSYEKL. The CDR3 loop reads CASSQGPLYGYTF. The CDR3 DNA sequence: TGCGCCAGCAGCCAAGGGCCCCTCTATGGCTACACCTTC.

The chain carries TRBV29-1 and TRBJ2-5; 7 nucleotides align to TRBD2. This CDR3 contains 15 residues. The germline gives CDR1 SQVTM, CDR2 ANQGSEA. Germline trimming cut 4 bases from V and 2 bases from J; bases unmatched to any gene: 10. CDR3 residues: CSVGFLLAAQETQYF. The CDR3 DNA reads TGCAGCGTTGGTTTTCTCCTAGCGGCTCAAGAGACCCAGTACTTC.

The chain carries TRBV28 and TRBJ1-2; D unresolved. Trimming removed 7 bases at V and 4 bases at J, with 10 bases between. Germline CDR1 MDHEN, CDR2 SYDVKM. The CDR3 has 12 residues. CDR3 in amino acids: CASIGGSYGYTF. The CDR3 nucleotides read TGTGCCAGCATTGGCGGAAGCTATGGCTACACCTTC.

The J gene is TRBJ1-6, the V gene TRBV27; D gene unclear. Germline CDR1 reads MNHEY; CDR2 reads SMNVEV (reference sequence). The CDR3 runs to 16 residues. The V end lost 6 bases, the J end lost 0 bases, and 12 bases lay between the germline ends. The chain's CDR3 is CASRYTVSSYNSPLHF. The CDR3 region has the DNA TGTGCCAGCAGGTATACAGTGAGCTCCTATAATTCACCCCTCCACTTT.

The chain is built from TRBV6-5 and TRBJ2-2; TRBD2 is a possible D gene (5 bases). V was trimmed by 5 bases and J by 6 bases, leaving 13 bases between them. The CDR3 has 14 amino acids. Germline CDR1 reads MNHEY; CDR2 reads SVGAGI. The CDR3 bases are TGTGCCAGCAGTGAACTAGGGTTCCCCGGGGAGCTGTTTTTT. Protein: CASSELGFPGELFF.

With regard to this clone: The sample contains more than one DNA sequence encoding this CDR3. The CDR3 here is CAWSVRGEKLFF. CDR3 nucleotides: TGTGCCTGGAGTGTACGAGGGGAAAAACTGTTTTTT. The rearrangement links TRBV30 to TRBJ1-4; D remains unclear. The CDR3 length is 12 residues. Germline loops: CDR1 GTSNPN, CDR2 SVGIG (reference sequence). V lost 0 bases to trimming and J lost 8 bases, with 7 bases between them.

This chain joins TRBV5-1 and TRBJ2-1; maybe TRBD2 (5 bases). CDR3 length equals 14 residues. CDR1 and CDR2 from the germline V gene are SGHRS and YFSETQ. Trimming pared 0 bases from V and 7 bases from J, leaving 11 bases between. CDR3 sequence: CASSLALSGNEQFF. The CDR3 DNA reads TGCGCCAGCAGCTTGGCCTTGTCGGGGAATGAGCAGTTCTTC.

The rearrangement links TRBV29-1 to TRBJ2-1; D remains unclear. The CDR3 runs to 16 residues. V dropped 6 bases and J dropped 0 bases, with 18 bases sitting between them. From germline, CDR1 is SQVTM and CDR2 ANQGSEA. CDR3 nucleotide sequence: TGCAGCGTCGGCTCTGGGTTACAGAGCTCCTACAATGAGCAGTTCTTC. Its translation is CSVGSGLQSSYNEQFF.

The chain has TRBV30 and TRBJ1-1, with D perhaps matching TRBD1 (5 bases). This CDR3 contains 14 residues. The ends were cut back, 3 bases at V and 4 bases at J, with 15 bases in the middle. Germline CDR1 and CDR2: GTSNPN and SVGIG (reference sequence). CDR3 nucleotide sequence: TGTGCCTGGAGCCTCCTTCGGGGGAGCACTGAAGCTTTCTTT. Protein product: CAWSLLRGSTEAFF.

V usage is TRBV29-1 and J usage is TRBJ2-1, with 12 nucleotides matching TRBD1. The CDR3 runs to 15 residues. Germline-derived CDR1 and CDR2 are SQVTM and ANQGSEA. V was pared by 1 base and J by 6 bases, with 4 bases of the junction left unmatched. CDR3 in DNA: TGCAGCGTTGAAGTGGGACAGGGGGCGAGCAATGAGCAGTTCTTC. Translating gives CSVEVGQGASNEQFF.

The sample holds a few counts of this clone. The chain uses TRBV5-6 and TRBJ2-5; possible D gene TRBD1, 5 bases. CDR3 size: 14 residues. CDR1 is SGHDT and CDR2 is YYEEEE in the germline V gene. Trimming took off 3 bases at V and 1 base at J, with 10 bases between the two ends. This chain's CDR3 is CASSYGQAQETQYF. Written as DNA, the CDR3 is TGTGCCAGCAGCTATGGACAAGCCCAAGAGACCCAGTACTTC.

The rearrangement uses TRBV2 and TRBJ1-6, with D maybe TRBD1 (5 bases). CDR1 and CDR2 (germline): SNHLY, FYNNEI. CDR3 size: 15 residues. V lost 3 bases and J lost 7, with 13 bases in between. CDR3 loop: CASSEAGPGNSPLHF. The CDR3 bases are TGTGCCAGCAGTGAGGCGGGGCCAGGGAATTCACCCCTCCACTTT.

This clone was observed many times. The chain employs TRBV6-1 and TRBJ1-5; TRBD1 agrees at 8 bases. The CDR3 sequence is 15 residues long. Germline V gene sequence: CDR1 MNHNS, CDR2 SASEGT. Trimming removed 4 bases from V and 5 bases from J; junction bases left unmatched: 7. CDR3 DNA: TGTGCCAGCAGTGGCACGGGGACAGGCGATCAGCCCCAGCATTTT. It codes for CASSGTGTGDQPQHF.

This clone appeared a few times. The chain recombines TRBV19 with TRBJ1-5; a possible D gene is TRBD1 (6 bases). V shed 6 bases and J shed 5 bases, with 17 bases lying between them. Germline V gene lookup returns CDR1 LNHDA and CDR2 SQIVND (reference sequence). The CDR3 is 15 residues long. CDR3 in DNA: TGTGCCAGTAGGATCACAGGGAGGTGGGATCAGCCCCAGCATTTT. It translates to CASRITGRWDQPQHF.

The chain links TRBV2 to TRBJ1-5, with 10 bases matching TRBD1. This CDR3 is 18 amino acids long. CDR1 is SNHLY, CDR2 FYNNEI, per germline. V lost 1 base and J lost 4; bases outside the gene matches: 10. The CDR3 region is CASSEGTGGLWANQPQHF. CDR3 coding DNA: TGTGCCAGCAGTGAAGGGACAGGGGGTCTTTGGGCTAATCAGCCCCAGCATTTT.

The chain combines TRBV25-1 with TRBJ2-3, with D possibly being TRBD1 (6 bases). Germline V gives CDR1 MGHDK, CDR2 SYGVNS. The CDR3 covers 16 residues. The germline V and J ends were trimmed by 2 bases and 4 bases, with 16 bases remaining between them. The CDR3 loop reads CASSEGPPTGPDTQYF. CDR3 sequence (DNA): TGTGCCAGCAGTGAAGGACCCCCAACAGGGCCAGATACGCAGTATTTT.

The chain is built from TRBV25-1 and TRBJ1-6, with D perhaps TRBD1 (6 bases). CDR3 length equals 14 residues. CDR1 is MGHDK, CDR2 SYGVNS, per germline. V lost 3 bases to trimming and J lost 10 bases, with 13 bases between them. The CDR3 here is CASSDRGLGSPLHF. For the CDR3, the DNA is TGTGCCAGCAGTGACAGGGGTTTGGGGTCACCCCTCCACTTT.

The chain recombines TRBV30 with TRBJ1-1; perhaps TRBD1 as D (5 bases). The CDR3 is 13 residues long. The germline V gene has CDR1 GTSNPN and CDR2 SVGIG (reference sequence). The V end lost 3 bases, the J end lost 2 bases, and 10 bases lay between the germline ends. The DNA for the CDR3 is TGTGCCTGGAGCCCACAGGCCAACACTGAAGCTTTCTTT. This sequence encodes CAWSPQANTEAFF.

The chain is built from TRBV25-1 and TRBJ2-5; D gene ambiguous. This CDR3 has 12 amino acids. The germline gives CDR1 MGHDK, CDR2 SYGVNS. V was shortened by 9 bases and J by 4 bases, with 12 bases between the two germline ends. CDR3 bases: TGTGCCAGTATGTGGAAGGGAGAGACCCAGTACTTC. It is translated as CASMWKGETQYF.

V usage is TRBV29-1 and J usage is TRBJ1-2; 8 nucleotides agree with TRBD1. The trim removed 4 bases at V and 5 bases at J, leaving 6 bases unmatched. Germline CDR1 and CDR2: SQVTM and ANQGSEA. The CDR3 sequence is 13 residues long. The CDR3 bases are TGCAGCGTTGTCGACAGGGGAACGTATGGCTACACCTTC. This translates into CSVVDRGTYGYTF.

The sample holds a few counts of this clone. The rearrangement uses TRBV10-3 and TRBJ2-1; 9 nucleotides line up with TRBD1. The germline gives CDR1 ENHRY, CDR2 SYGVKD. V shed 3 bases and J 7 bases; nucleotides not matched to a gene: 7. The CDR3 runs 15 residues. Here the CDR3 DNA reads TGTGCCATCAGTGATGTGGGGGGGACAGGGAATGAGCAGTTCTTC. As protein: CAISDVGGTGNEQFF.

This clone was detected only once. The chain links TRBV7-2 to TRBJ2-5; maybe TRBD1 (6 bases). V was clipped by 6 bases and J by 2 bases, with 16 bases between them. The length of the CDR3 is 15 residues. Germline assignment: CDR1 SGHTA and CDR2 FQGNSA. The CDR3 protein is CASRAKDRVQETQYF. The CDR3, as DNA: TGTGCCAGCAGGGCGAAGGACAGAGTACAAGAGACCCAGTACTTC.